These T cell receptor beta chains were read from a single sample in a study of somatic mutations in cytotoxic T cells in rheumatoid arthritis. This table comes from immunoSEQ multiplex PCR, and its TCRdb copy is limited to in-frame clones, with some not included. The table has 15,000 or so clones, more than 65% seen once. Sequenced material: CD8+ T cells sorted from blood. Receptor source: an adult with rheumatoid arthritis. Both conserved end residues are part of each CDR3. Each record gives: D gene, clone size, J gene, V gene, CDR3 protein, CDR3 DNA. The D gene is left open where the match is weak. The size field is filled for only some rows; it gives once, few, many or a size class.

- - TRBJ1-1 TRBV7-2 CASRIEAAEMNTEAFF TGTGCCAGCAGGATAGAGGCGGCAGAAATGAACACTGAAGCTTTCTTT
- large TRBJ1-5 TRBV6-5 CASSGQSNQPQHF TGTGCCAGCAGTGGACAGAGCAATCAGCCCCAGCATTTT
- - TRBJ1-6 TRBV7-8 CASSFESWPGPNSPLHF TGTGCCAGCAGCTTCGAATCATGGCCAGGCCCCAATTCACCCCTCCACTTT
- - TRBJ2-5 TRBV13 CASSFVQWGHQETQYF TGTGCCAGCAGCTTTGTTCAATGGGGACACCAAGAGACCCAGTACTTC
- - TRBJ1-6 TRBV2 CASLRERLSSYNSPLHF TGTGCCAGCCTCAGGGAACGGTTAAGCTCCTATAATTCACCCCTCCACTTT
- - TRBJ2-7 TRBV6-5 CASSYQGLGSYEQYF TGTGCCAGCAGTTACCAGGGACTTGGGTCCTACGAGCAGTACTTC
TRBD2 - TRBJ2-1 TRBV9 CASSVAWASGGNEQFF TGTGCCAGCAGCGTAGCTTGGGCTAGCGGGGGTAATGAGCAGTTCTTC
- - TRBJ2-1 TRBV6-1 CASSEWPGRGYEQFF TGTGCCAGCAGTGAATGGCCGGGTAGGGGCTATGAGCAGTTCTTC
- - TRBJ2-1 TRBV7-9 CASSFAGSIGFF TGTGCCAGCAGCTTTGCGGGCTCTATAGGGTTCTTC
- - TRBJ1-4 TRBV6-5 CASSYFQGMGEKLFF TGTGCCAGCAGTTACTTCCAGGGGATGGGTGAAAAACTGTTTTTT
- - TRBJ2-7 TRBV7-3 CASSPWPSWGRVDEQYF TGTGCCAGCAGCCCCTGGCCTTCGTGGGGGCGGGTGGACGAGCAGTACTTC
TRBD1 - TRBJ1-6 TRBV19 CASSISDRDNSPLHF TGTGCCAGTAGTATCTCGGACAGGGATAATTCACCCCTCCACTTT
- - TRBJ2-2 TRBV30 CAWSREAWTGELFF TGTGCCTGGAGCCGAGAGGCGTGGACCGGGGAGCTGTTTTTT
- - TRBJ1-6 TRBV7-8 CASSLFGSPLHF TGTGCCAGCAGCTTATTTGGTTCACCCCTCCACTTT
- - TRBJ2-7 TRBV7-2 CASSLAPVYEQYF TGTGCCAGCAGCTTAGCCCCGGTCTACGAGCAGTACTTC
TRBD2 - TRBJ2-1 TRBV2 CASRLAGGSYNEQFF TGTGCCAGCAGACTAGCGGGGGGGTCCTACAATGAGCAGTTCTTC
- - TRBJ2-3 TRBV9 CASSPGNTQYF TGTGCCAGCAGCCCAGGGAATACGCAGTATTTT
- - TRBJ2-5 TRBV7-2 CASSRVPTQVETQYF TGTGCCAGCAGCCGGGTCCCAACCCAAGTGGAGACCCAGTACTTC
- - TRBJ2-2 TRBV9 CASSVDLGGPFTGELFF TGTGCCAGCAGCGTAGATCTGGGGGGGCCCTTCACCGGGGAGCTGTTTTTT
- once TRBJ1-1 TRBV5-6 CASIPTGGTNAFF TGTGCCAGCATCCCGACGGGGGGAACTAACGCTTTCTTT
- once TRBJ1-5 TRBV7-3 CASSPHTGRCEPQHF TGTGCCAGCAGCCCCCACACAGGGCGGTGTGAGCCCCAGCATTTT
TRBD2 - TRBJ2-5 TRBV27 CASSELAGEETQYF TGTGCCAGCAGTGAATTGGCGGGGGAAGAGACCCAGTACTTC
- - TRBJ2-2 TRBV10-2 CASSGGGLEWGELFF TGCGCCAGCAGTGGAGGGGGGCTTGAATGGGGGGAGCTGTTTTTT
- - TRBJ1-5 TRBV19 CATAVYSNQPQHF TGTGCCACCGCAGTTTATAGCAATCAGCCCCAGCATTTT
TRBD2 - TRBJ2-1 TRBV7-2 CASSPPGGLAYNEQFF TGTGCCAGCAGCCCTCCGGGGGGTCTCGCCTACAATGAGCAGTTCTTC
TRBD1 few TRBJ2-7 TRBV7-9 CASSPLPGQSYEQYF TGTGCCAGCAGCCCCCTTCCGGGACAGAGCTACGAGCAGTACTTC
- - TRBJ2-2 TRBV5-6 CASSSTVGELFF TGTGCCAGCAGCTCGACAGTCGGGGAGCTGTTTTTT
- - TRBJ2-7 TRBV7-9 CASSSARASIPYEQYF TGTGCCAGCAGCTCCGCGAGGGCGTCCATCCCCTACGAGCAGTACTTC
- - TRBJ1-1 TRBV29-1 CSVSGGSSTEAFF TGCAGCGTTAGCGGAGGAAGCTCCACTGAAGCTTTCTTT
TRBD2 - TRBJ2-7 TRBV29-1 CSFLGTSTNEQYF TGCAGCTTTTTGGGGACTAGCACCAACGAGCAGTACTTC
TRBD2 - TRBJ2-2 TRBV7-6 CASTIAGEGTGELFF TGTGCCAGCACCATAGCGGGGGAGGGCACCGGGGAGCTGTTTTTT
- - TRBJ2-5 TRBV15 CATSRELGGAETQYF TGTGCCACCAGCAGAGAATTGGGGGGGGCAGAGACCCAGTACTTC
- few TRBJ2-1 TRBV9 CASSGAGEPYNEQFF TGTGCCAGCAGCGGGGCAGGGGAGCCATACAATGAGCAGTTCTTC
TRBD1 - TRBJ1-2 TRBV5-8 CASRPPGQLYGYTF TGTGCCAGCAGGCCCCCGGGACAGCTCTATGGCTACACCTTC
- - TRBJ2-7 TRBV19 CASSMVRGVAEQYF TGTGCCAGTAGTATGGTCCGTGGGGTTGCCGAGCAGTACTTC
- few TRBJ2-3 TRBV6-5 CASSPPTDTQYF TGTGCCAGCAGTCCCCCTACAGATACGCAGTATTTT
TRBD1 - TRBJ1-5 TRBV2 CASSELGQGTQPQHF TGTGCCAGCAGTGAATTGGGACAGGGAACTCAGCCCCAGCATTTT
- - TRBJ2-7 TRBV9 CASSVAESGGEQYF TGTGCCAGCAGCGTAGCTGAATCGGGCGGCGAGCAGTACTTC
TRBD1 - TRBJ1-1 TRBV7-9 CASSLGGLGQLNTEAFF TGTGCCAGCAGCTTAGGGGGTCTGGGACAGTTGAACACTGAAGCTTTCTTT
- - TRBJ1-2 TRBV4-1 CASSQVIPADGYTF TGCGCCAGCAGCCAAGTTATCCCGGCTGATGGCTACACCTTC
- - TRBJ1-1 TRBV28 CASSPNRGSAFF TGTGCCAGCAGTCCTAATAGGGGCTCAGCTTTCTTT